Listed here are 29 T cell receptor beta chains from one sample, sequenced in a study of T cell changes during pregnancy in multiple sclerosis. The method was immunoSEQ multiplex PCR; TCRdb's version includes in-frame clones alone and lacks a portion of them. The sample has tens of thousands of clones; 75% to 95% are singletons. The specimen comprised CD4+ T cells from peripheral blood mononuclear cells, sampled in the second trimester of pregnancy. The receptors were gathered from a female donor with multiple sclerosis, enrolled in a pregnancy study.

The J gene is TRBJ1-4, the V gene TRBV28; D perhaps matches TRBD1 (6 bases). This CDR3 is 16 amino acids long. Trimming stripped 6 bases from V and 0 bases from J, with 14 bases between. Germline V CDR1 and CDR2: MDHEN, SYDVKM. CDR3 in amino acids: CASSISGAATNEKLFF. CDR3 bases: TGTGCCAGCAGCATCTCAGGGGCGGCAACTAATGAAAAACTGTTTTTT.

The chain combines TRBV4-1 with TRBJ2-2; 9 bases fit TRBD1. With 2 bases clipped from V and 5 bases from J, the junction kept 9 bases outside the gene matches. CDR3 length: 17 residues. CDR1 is MGHRA and CDR2 is YSYEKL in the germline V gene. The CDR3 DNA is TGCGCCAGCAGCCAAAATACCGGGACAGGGTGGACCGGGGAGCTGTTTTTT. It codes for CASSQNTGTGWTGELFF.

This clone was picked up one time. This chain links TRBV11-2 with TRBJ1-6, with TRBD1 as a possible D gene (5 bases). CDR1 and CDR2 from the germline V gene are SGHAT and FQNNGV. This CDR3 region has 18 residues. The ends were cut back, 0 bases at V and 2 bases at J, with 14 bases in the middle. CDR3 loop: CASSLEDLQGAYNSPLHF. As DNA, the CDR3 is TGTGCCAGCAGCTTAGAAGATTTGCAGGGCGCCTATAATTCACCCCTCCACTTT.

The chain combines TRBV2 with TRBJ2-2, with TRBD1 as a possible D gene (5 bases). The V gene lost 5 bases and the J gene lost 1 base, with 8 bases spanning the gap. Germline CDR1 reads SNHLY; CDR2 reads FYNNEI. The CDR3 sequence is 14 residues long. CDR3 bases: TGTGCCAGCAGTTCGACAGAGAACACCGGGGAGCTGTTTTTT. It codes for CASSSTENTGELFF.

This clone has only one observation. V is TRBV5-1 and J is TRBJ2-3; possible D gene TRBD1, 7 bases. The CDR3 contains 14 residues. Germline assignment: CDR1 SGHRS and CDR2 YFSETQ. V lost 7 bases and J lost 2, with 14 bases in between. The CDR3 protein is CASGGTVITDTQYF. CDR3 bases: TGCGCCAGCGGAGGGACAGTCATCACAGATACGCAGTATTTT. Using reference TRBV5-1 and TRBJ2-3 for the parts outside the CDR3, the full variable domain is KAGVTQTPRYLIKTRGQQVTLSCSPISGHRSVSWYQQTPGQGLQFLFEYFSETQRNKGNFPGRFSGRQFSNSRSEMNVSTLELGDSALYLCASGGTVITDTQYFGPGTRLTVL.

V and J are TRBV4-2 and TRBJ1-1, with D possibly being TRBD1 (5 bases). V was trimmed by 5 bases and J by 9 bases, leaving 16 bases between them. Germline assignment: CDR1 LGHNA and CDR2 YNFKEQ. The CDR3 sequence is 13 residues long. CDR3 protein: CASSSRGERQAFF. CDR3 in DNA: TGTGCCAGCAGCTCTCGGGGGGAGCGGCAAGCTTTCTTT.

A single count supports this clone. This chain joins TRBV9 and TRBJ2-5; D gene unclear. The CDR3 is made up of 14 amino acids. Trimming stripped 4 bases from V and 0 bases from J, with 10 bases between. Germline assignment: CDR1 SGDLS and CDR2 YYNGEE. CDR3 sequence: CASSTRTNQETQYF. The CDR3 nucleotides are TGTGCCAGCAGCACACGAACGAACCAAGAGACCCAGTACTTC.

The chain links TRBV9 to TRBJ2-2, with D perhaps matching TRBD2 (5 bases). CDR1 is SGDLS and CDR2 is YYNGEE in the germline V gene. The CDR3 has 15 residues. Trimming cost V 0 bases and J 4 bases, with 10 bases left between them. The CDR3 protein is CASSVGAVVTGELFF. DNA of the CDR3: TGTGCCAGCAGCGTAGGAGCGGTGGTCACCGGGGAGCTGTTTTTT.

This clone appeared a single time. J is TRBJ1-1 and V is TRBV7-9; 11 positions match TRBD1. Germline CDR1 is SEHNR and CDR2 is FQNEAQ (reference sequence). The CDR3 covers 15 residues. After removal of 5 bases from V and 4 bases from J, the junction contained 6 bases not matched to a gene. The CDR3 is CASSVGQGATTEAFF. The CDR3, as DNA: TGTGCCAGCAGCGTAGGACAGGGGGCAACCACTGAAGCTTTCTTT.

V is TRBV11-3 and J is TRBJ1-1; TRBD1 matches 7 bases. The CDR3 spans 14 residues. CDR1 is SGHNT and CDR2 is YENEEA in the germline V gene. V lost 3 bases and J lost 10; bases outside the gene matches: 11. The CDR3 reads CASSFDTGEYGAFF. The CDR3 DNA sequence: TGTGCCAGCAGCTTCGATACAGGGGAGTATGGAGCTTTCTTT.

The table lists this clone with a few counts. The CDR3 region is CASTLGTGGTGELFF. In nucleotides, the CDR3 is TGTGCCAGCACCCTCGGGACAGGGGGCACCGGGGAGCTGTTTTTT. The gene calls are TRBV6-6 and TRBJ2-2, with 11 bases matching TRBD1. After removal of 7 bases from V and 4 bases from J, the junction contained 5 bases not matched to a gene. Germline V gene lookup returns CDR1 MNHNY and CDR2 SVGAGI (reference sequence). This CDR3 is 15 amino acids long.

V usage is TRBV28 and J usage is TRBJ1-2; perhaps TRBD1 as D (6 bases). Germline V lookup: CDR1 MDHEN, CDR2 SYDVKM. The V gene lost 7 bases and the J gene lost 8 bases, with 14 bases spanning the gap. CDR3 length equals 12 residues. The CDR3 here is CASTTQGRGYTF. In nucleotides, the CDR3 is TGTGCCAGCACAACACAGGGTCGAGGCTACACCTTC.

The chain is built from TRBV6-6 and TRBJ2-4, with 8 bases aligning to TRBD1. The CDR3 totals 15 residues. In germline, CDR1 is MNHNY, CDR2 SVGAGI (reference sequence). Losses at the gene ends were 0 bases for V and 4 bases for J; bases not matched to a gene: 2. CDR3 nucleotide sequence: TGTGCCAGCAGTTACTCCCGGACAGGGAAAAACATTCAGTACTTC. Amino acid sequence: CASSYSRTGKNIQYF.

CDR3 region: CASSQGVHVDTQYF. DNA of the CDR3: TGTGCCAGCAGCCAAGGCGTCCACGTAGATACGCAGTATTTT. The rearrangement joins TRBV14 to TRBJ2-3; no reliable D call. Germline V gives CDR1 SGHDN, CDR2 FVKESK. This CDR3 spans 14 amino acids. Trimming took off 1 base at V and 5 bases at J, with 10 bases between the two ends.

The CDR3 here is CAWNTATGANEQFF. As DNA, the CDR3 is TGTGCCTGGAATACTGCGACAGGGGCCAATGAGCAGTTCTTC. This chain joins TRBV30 and TRBJ2-1; 8 nucleotides line up with TRBD1. From germline, CDR1 is GTSNPN and CDR2 SVGIG (reference sequence). After removal of 4 bases from V and 6 bases from J, the junction contained 8 bases not matched to a gene. There are 14 residues in the CDR3.

This rearrangement joins TRBV5-6 to TRBJ1-2; weak D call: TRBD1 (5 bases). Germline CDR1 reads SGHDT; CDR2 reads YYEEEE. Trimming stripped 0 bases from V and 4 bases from J, with 13 bases between. This CDR3 has 15 amino acids. The CDR3 here is CASSLGPTAFYGYTF. CDR3 sequence (DNA): TGTGCCAGCAGCTTGGGTCCGACAGCCTTCTATGGCTACACCTTC.

This clone has only a few counts. The V call is TRBV27, the J call TRBJ1-6, with TRBD1 identical over 7 bases. V was clipped by 6 bases and J by 4 bases; unmatched bases: 9. There are 16 residues in the CDR3. Germline V gene data show CDR1 as MNHEY and CDR2 as SMNVEV (reference sequence). The CDR3 loop reads CASSRRGTDYNSPLHF. In DNA, the CDR3 is TGTGCCAGCAGCAGAAGAGGGACAGATTATAATTCACCCCTCCACTTT.

The V and J genes are TRBV7-2 and TRBJ1-4; 7 nucleotides agree with TRBD1. This CDR3 region has 16 residues. CDR1 and CDR2 from the germline V gene are SGHTA and FQGNSA. The junction had 9 bases not matched to a gene; V was cut back by 5 bases and J by 3 bases. This chain's CDR3 is CASSPQPGQSNEKLFF. The CDR3 region has the DNA TGTGCCAGCAGCCCCCAGCCGGGACAGTCTAATGAAAAACTGTTTTTT. The variable domain in full, completed from reference TRBV7-2 and TRBJ1-4, reads GAGVSQSPSNKVTEKGKDVELRCDPISGHTALYWYRQSLGQGLEFLIYFQGNSAPDKSGLPSDRFSAERTGGSVSTLTIQRTQQEDSAVYLCASSPQPGQSNEKLFFGSGTQLSVL.

The chain is built from TRBV6-5 and TRBJ2-5; 7 bases are shared with TRBD2. This CDR3 has 13 amino acids. V lost 5 bases and J lost 7; bases outside the gene matches: 7. CDR1 and CDR2 (germline): MNHEY, SVGAGI. The CDR3 sequence: CASSPAGVGTQYF. The CDR3 bases are TGTGCCAGCAGTCCGGCGGGGGTAGGGACCCAGTACTTC.

This chain uses TRBV7-2 with TRBJ1-2; 7 bases match TRBD1. The J segment lost 7 bases and the V segment lost 1 base, leaving 3 bases of the junction unmatched. This CDR3 region has 13 residues. Germline V CDR1 and CDR2: SGHTA, FQGNSA. CDR3 nucleotides: TGTGCCAGCAGCTTAGAGGGGGCGTTTGGCTACACCTTC. As protein: CASSLEGAFGYTF.

This sequence joins TRBV9 and TRBJ2-1, with a possible D match to TRBD2 (5 bases). Germline assignment: CDR1 SGDLS and CDR2 YYNGEE. Trimming shortened V by 5 bases and J by 10 bases, and 22 bases separated the two germline ends. This CDR3 has 15 amino acids. Written as DNA, the CDR3 is TGTGCCAGCAGTCCGGACTTGCGAGATGTCTGGGAGCAGTTCTTC. It codes for CASSPDLRDVWEQFF.

This sequence joins TRBV6-5 and TRBJ2-7, with 13 bases matching TRBD2. This CDR3 contains 16 residues. Losses at the gene ends were 0 bases for V and 1 base for J; bases not matched to a gene: 0. Germline V CDR1 and CDR2: MNHEY, SVGAGI. As DNA, the CDR3 is TGTGCCAGCAGTTACTCGGGACTAGCGGGGTCCTACGAGCAGTACTTC. Encoded protein: CASSYSGLAGSYEQYF.

The chain combines TRBV9 with TRBJ2-1, with TRBD2 identical over 9 bases. Germline CDR1 is SGDLS and CDR2 is YYNGEE. CDR3 length: 15 amino acids. J lost 9 bases, V lost 4 bases, and 11 bases had no gene match. CDR3 in amino acids: CASSSPAGGWSEQFF. CDR3 sequence (DNA): TGTGCCAGCAGCTCCCCAGCGGGAGGCTGGAGTGAGCAGTTCTTC.

This chain joins TRBV5-1 and TRBJ1-5, with a possible D match to TRBD1 (5 bases). The CDR3 totals 16 residues. The V end was cut by 7 bases, the J end by 9 bases, with 26 bases between. Germline V gene data show CDR1 as SGHRS and CDR2 as YFSETQ. CDR3 coding DNA: TGCGCCAGCGGCAACCAGGACCCCAGGGTGTTTCGGCCCCAGCATTTT. It yields the protein CASGNQDPRVFRPQHF.

The chain carries TRBV7-2 and TRBJ2-5, with TRBD1 matching over 7 bases. J lost 1 base, V lost 5 bases, and 4 bases had no gene match. The V gene's germline CDR1 is SGHTA and CDR2 FQGNSA. The CDR3 runs to 14 residues. The CDR3 is CASSRDSTQETQYF. CDR3 DNA: TGTGCCAGCAGCCGGGACAGTACCCAAGAGACCCAGTACTTC.

The V call is TRBV7-2, the J call TRBJ2-7; 7 positions match TRBD2. V lost 5 bases to trimming and J lost 3 bases; unmatched junction nucleotides: 10. The CDR3 covers 15 residues. The germline V gene encodes CDR1 SGHTA and CDR2 FQGNSA. Here the CDR3 reads CASSDPGTTRYEQYF. The CDR3 DNA follows: TGTGCCAGCAGCGATCCCGGGACTACACGCTACGAGCAGTACTTC. Full variable domain (outside the CDR3, taken from reference TRBV7-2 and TRBJ2-7): GAGVSQSPSNKVTEKGKDVELRCDPISGHTALYWYRQSLGQGLEFLIYFQGNSAPDKSGLPSDRFSAERTGGSVSTLTIQRTQQEDSAVYLCASSDPGTTRYEQYFGPGTRLTVT.

The chain uses TRBV5-4 and TRBJ2-5, with TRBD2 matching over 9 bases. The CDR3 spans 15 residues. CDR1 and CDR2 from the germline V gene are SGHNT and YYREEE (reference sequence). The J segment lost 5 bases and the V segment lost 0 bases, leaving 5 bases of the junction unmatched. The CDR3 DNA sequence: TGTGCCAGCAGCTTGGGAGCGGGAGGAGCCGAGACCCAGTACTTC. Its protein product is CASSLGAGGAETQYF.

A word on this clone: The junction does not match germline at one end; this may be a read error. The chain joins TRBV7-7 to TRBJ2-5; 8 bases are shared with TRBD1. The germline CDR1 and CDR2 sequences are SSHAT and FNYEAQ (reference sequence). The CDR3 has 14 residues. CDR3 loop: CASSLATGEETQYF. CDR3 coding DNA: TGTGCTAGCAGCTTAGCGACAGGGGAAGAGACCCAGTACTTC.

The chain has TRBV6-1 and TRBJ2-1, with 8 bases fitting TRBD1. J gave up 7 bases and V 7 bases, and 12 bases lay outside the gene matches. Germline loops: CDR1 MNHNS, CDR2 SASEGT. The CDR3 is 15 amino acids. CDR3 nucleotide sequence: TGTGCCAGCACCTCCACAGGGGGATCTCGGAATGAGCAGTTCTTC. This codes for CASTSTGGSRNEQFF.